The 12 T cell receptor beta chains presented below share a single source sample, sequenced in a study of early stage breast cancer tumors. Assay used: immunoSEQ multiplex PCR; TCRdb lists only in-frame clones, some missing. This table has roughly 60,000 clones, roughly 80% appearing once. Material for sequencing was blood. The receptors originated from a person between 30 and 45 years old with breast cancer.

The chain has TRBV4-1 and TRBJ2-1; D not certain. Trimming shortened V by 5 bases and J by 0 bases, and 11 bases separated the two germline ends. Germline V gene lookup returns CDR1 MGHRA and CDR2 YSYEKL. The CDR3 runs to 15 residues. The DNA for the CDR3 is TGCGCCAGCAGCACCCCCCTAAGCTCCTACAATGAGCAGTTCTTC. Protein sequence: CASSTPLSSYNEQFF.

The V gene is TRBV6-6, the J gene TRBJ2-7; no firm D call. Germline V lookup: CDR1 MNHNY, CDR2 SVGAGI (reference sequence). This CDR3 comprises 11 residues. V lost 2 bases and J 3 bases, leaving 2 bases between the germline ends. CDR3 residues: CASSYNYEQYF. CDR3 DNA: TGTGCCAGCAGTTACAACTACGAGCAGTACTTC.

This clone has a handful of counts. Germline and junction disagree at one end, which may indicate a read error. The CDR3 region has the DNA TGTGCCAGCAGTGAAAGCGGGAGGGCCGAGAAATTC. Amino acids: CASSESGRAEKF. The chain links TRBV2 to TRBJ2-7; 10 nucleotides line up with TRBD2. This CDR3 contains 12 residues. Germline V CDR1 and CDR2: SNHLY, FYNNEI.

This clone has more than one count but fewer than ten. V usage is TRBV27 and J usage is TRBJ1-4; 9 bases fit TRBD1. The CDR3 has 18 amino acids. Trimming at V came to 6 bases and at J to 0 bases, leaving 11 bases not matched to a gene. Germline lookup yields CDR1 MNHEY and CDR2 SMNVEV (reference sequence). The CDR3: CASSPGQGTTATNEKLFF. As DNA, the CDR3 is TGTGCCAGCAGCCCGGGACAGGGTACCACCGCAACTAATGAAAAACTGTTTTTT.

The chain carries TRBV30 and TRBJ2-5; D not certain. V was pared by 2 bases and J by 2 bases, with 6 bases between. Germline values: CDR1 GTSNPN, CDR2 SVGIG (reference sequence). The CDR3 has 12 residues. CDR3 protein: CAWSLGQETQYF. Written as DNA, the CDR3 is TGTGCCTGGAGTCTAGGTCAAGAGACCCAGTACTTC.

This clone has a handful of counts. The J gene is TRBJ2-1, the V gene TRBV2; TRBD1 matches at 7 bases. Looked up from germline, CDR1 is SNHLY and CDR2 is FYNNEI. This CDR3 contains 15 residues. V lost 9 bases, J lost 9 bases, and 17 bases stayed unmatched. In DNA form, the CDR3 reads TGTGCCAGTACCCGGACAGGTAGGGGTTCCAGTGAGCAGTTCTTC. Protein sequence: CASTRTGRGSSEQFF.

The CDR3 nucleotides read TGTGCCAGCAGCTTAGATTTAGCGAGCAATGAGCAGTTCTTC. Translation gives CASSLDLASNEQFF. The chain recombines TRBV11-2 with TRBJ2-1; possibly TRBD2 for D (5 bases). This CDR3 contains 14 residues. V was cut by 0 bases and J by 6 bases, with 9 bases left in between. Germline loops: CDR1 SGHAT, CDR2 FQNNGV. Full variable domain (missing parts from reference TRBV11-2 and TRBJ2-1): EAGVAQSPRYKIIEKRQSVAFWCNPISGHATLYWYQQILGQGPKLLIQFQNNGVVDDSQLPKDRFSAERLKGVDSTLKIQPAKLEDSAVYLCASSLDLASNEQFFGPGTRLTVL.

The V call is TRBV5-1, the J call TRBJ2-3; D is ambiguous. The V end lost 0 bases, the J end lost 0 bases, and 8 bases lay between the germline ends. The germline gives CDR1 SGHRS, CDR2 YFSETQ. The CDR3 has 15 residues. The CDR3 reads CASSLEPLSTDTQYF. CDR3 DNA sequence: TGCGCCAGCAGCTTGGAACCCCTAAGCACAGATACGCAGTATTTT. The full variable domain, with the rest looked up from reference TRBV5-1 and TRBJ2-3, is KAGVTQTPRYLIKTRGQQVTLSCSPISGHRSVSWYQQTPGQGLQFLFEYFSETQRNKGNFPGRFSGRQFSNSRSEMNVSTLELGDSALYLCASSLEPLSTDTQYFGPGTRLTVL.

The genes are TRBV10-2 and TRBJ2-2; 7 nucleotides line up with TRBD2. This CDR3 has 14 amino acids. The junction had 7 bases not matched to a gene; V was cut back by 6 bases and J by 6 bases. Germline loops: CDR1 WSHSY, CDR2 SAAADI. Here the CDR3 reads CASSLGLGPGELFF. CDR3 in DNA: TGCGCCAGCAGCCTTGGACTAGGGCCCGGGGAGCTGTTTTTT.

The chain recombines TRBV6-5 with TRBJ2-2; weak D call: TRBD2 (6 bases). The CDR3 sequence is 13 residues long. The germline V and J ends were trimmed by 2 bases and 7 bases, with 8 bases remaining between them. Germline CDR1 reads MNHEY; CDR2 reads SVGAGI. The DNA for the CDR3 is TGTGCCAGCAGTTACGGAGGGAACGGGGAGCTGTTTTTT. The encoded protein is CASSYGGNGELFF.

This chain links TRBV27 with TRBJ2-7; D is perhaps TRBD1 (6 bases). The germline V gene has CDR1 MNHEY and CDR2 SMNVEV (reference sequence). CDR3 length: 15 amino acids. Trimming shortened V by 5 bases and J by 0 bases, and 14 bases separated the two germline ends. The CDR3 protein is CASSPRTVLSYEQYF. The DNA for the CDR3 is TGTGCCAGCAGTCCTAGGACAGTTCTCTCCTACGAGCAGTACTTC.

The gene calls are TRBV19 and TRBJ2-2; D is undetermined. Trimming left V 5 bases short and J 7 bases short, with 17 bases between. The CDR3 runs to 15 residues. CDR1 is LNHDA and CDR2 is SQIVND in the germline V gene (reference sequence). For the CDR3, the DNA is TGTGCCAGTAGTCTCGCCGGCTCCAATGGCGGGGAGCTGTTTTTT. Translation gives CASSLAGSNGGELFF.